The 20 T cell receptor beta chains presented below share a single source sample, sequenced in a study of control samples from healthy donors and cancer patients. Some clones are missing from TCRdb's copy, which holds only in-frame ones; the method was immunoSEQ multiplex PCR. Here the sample spans tens of thousands of clones, around 84% being singletons. The material sequenced was PBMCs. The receptors were sampled from a woman in her forties or fifties with lung cancer.

The chain employs TRBV18 and TRBJ1-1, with D unresolved. Trimming pared 3 bases from V and 4 bases from J, leaving 9 bases between. Looked up from germline, CDR1 is KGHSH and CDR2 is LQKENI. This CDR3 contains 13 residues. DNA for the CDR3: TGTGCCAGCTCACCCCCAGGCGCCACTGAAGCTTTCTTT. Amino acids: CASSPPGATEAFF.

The rearrangement joins TRBV7-9 to TRBJ1-1; maybe TRBD1 (6 bases). V lost 5 bases, J lost 1 base, and 14 bases lay in between. CDR1 and CDR2 from the germline V gene are SEHNR and FQNEAQ (reference sequence). CDR3 size: 15 residues. The CDR3 sequence: CASSPTGQENTEAFF. CDR3 nucleotide sequence: TGTGCCAGCAGCCCCACGGGACAAGAGAACACTGAAGCTTTCTTT. Full variable domain (outside the CDR3, taken from reference TRBV7-9 and TRBJ1-1): DTGVSQNPRHKITKRGQNVTFRCDPISEHNRLYWYRQTLGQGPEFLTYFQNEAQLEKSRLLSDRFSAERPKGSFSTLEIQRTEQGDSAMYLCASSPTGQENTEAFFGQGTRLTVV.

CDR3 nucleotide sequence: TGTGCCAGCAGTCCGGACCCGGGGGACAATTCACCCCTCCACTTT. Its translation is CASSPDPGDNSPLHF. The chain employs TRBV7-3 and TRBJ1-6, with D tentatively TRBD1 (5 bases). CDR3 length: 15 residues. Germline-derived CDR1 and CDR2 are SGHTA and FQGTGA. The V end was cut by 6 bases, the J end by 7 bases, with 16 bases between.

The chain carries TRBV24-1 and TRBJ1-1; D is undetermined. Trimming cost V 9 bases and J 0 bases, with 13 bases left between them. CDR1 KGHDR and CDR2 SFDVKD come from the germline V gene. The CDR3 extends over 14 amino acids. The CDR3 DNA reads TGTGCCACCCTGGGGTTCCGGTTGAACACTGAAGCTTTCTTT. Protein: CATLGFRLNTEAFF.

The chain carries TRBV5-1 and TRBJ1-1; D gene uncertain. This CDR3 comprises 14 residues. V lost 0 bases to trimming and J lost 3 bases, with 9 bases between them. In germline, CDR1 is SGHRS, CDR2 YFSETQ. CDR3 nucleotide sequence: TGCGCCAGCAGCTTGGGGTTTGGGGACACTGAAGCTTTCTTT. Its protein is CASSLGFGDTEAFF.

The genes are TRBV5-5 and TRBJ1-6; D unresolved. The CDR3 contains 18 residues. From germline, CDR1 is SGHKS and CDR2 YYEKEE (reference sequence). V was shortened by 0 bases and J by 3 bases, with 16 bases between the two germline ends. This CDR3 reads CASSLVQTETHYNSPLHF. CDR3 DNA sequence: TGTGCCAGCAGCTTGGTCCAAACAGAGACGCACTATAATTCACCCCTCCACTTT.

The J gene is TRBJ1-5, the V gene TRBV27, with D possibly matching TRBD1 (5 bases). The germline V gene has CDR1 MNHEY and CDR2 SMNVEV (reference sequence). V lost 3 bases, J lost 5 bases, and 8 bases lay in between. The CDR3 is 13 amino acids. Written as DNA, the CDR3 is TGTGCCAGCAGTTTCAGGGAGGATCAGCCCCAGCATTTT. This gives the protein CASSFREDQPQHF.

J is TRBJ1-5 and V is TRBV6-2 or TRBV6-3; tentative D call: TRBD1 (5 bases). With 2 bases removed from V and 2 bases from J, the gap between germline ends came to 19 bases. This CDR3 is 18 amino acids long. The V gene's germline CDR1 is MNHEY and CDR2 SVGEGT. CDR3: CASSYTGTRLNGNQPQHF. CDR3 in DNA: TGTGCCAGCAGTTACACGGGGACCCGACTCAACGGCAATCAGCCCCAGCATTTT.

The chain has TRBV7-8 and TRBJ1-6; tentatively, D is TRBD1 (5 bases). The CDR3 totals 16 residues. Trimming took off 5 bases at V and 8 bases at J, with 19 bases between the two ends. Germline V CDR1 and CDR2: SGHVS, FQNEAQ. This chain's CDR3 is CASSEGTSSAHSPLHF. CDR3 bases: TGTGCCAGCAGCGAAGGGACCTCCTCAGCGCATTCACCCCTCCACTTT. The variable domain in full, with the rest retrieved from reference TRBV7-8 and TRBJ1-6, is GAGVSQSPRYKVAKRGQDVALRCDPISGHVSLFWYQQALGQGPEFLTYFQNEAQLDKSGLPSDRFFAERPEGSVSTLKIQRTQQEDSAVYLCASSEGTSSAHSPLHFGNGTRLTVT.

The gene calls are TRBV29-1 and TRBJ1-2; D may be TRBD1 (5 bases). The CDR3 contains 11 residues. Germline CDR1 and CDR2: SQVTM and ANQGSEA. Trimming left V 5 bases short and J 11 bases short, with 15 bases between. CDR3: CSVPLWGGYTF. The DNA of the CDR3 is TGCAGCGTTCCCCTTTGGGGGGGGTACACCTTC.

The chain couples TRBV6-5 to TRBJ2-2; the D is unclear. The CDR3 is made up of 14 amino acids. Germline loops: CDR1 MNHEY, CDR2 SVGAGI. V lost 7 bases and J 1 base, leaving 10 bases between the germline ends. The CDR3 region has the DNA TGTGCCAGCACCCCCGGGTTGAACACCGGGGAGCTGTTTTTT. This encodes CASTPGLNTGELFF.

This clone appeared a few times. This rearrangement joins TRBV6-6 to TRBJ2-2; the D gene is possibly TRBD1 (5 bases). Germline V CDR1 and CDR2: MNHNY, SVGAGI (reference sequence). The CDR3 extends over 12 amino acids. CDR3 in DNA: TGTGTCTCCGCGACAGCACCCGGGGAGCTGTTTTTT. Protein product: CVSATAPGELFF.

The genes are TRBV18 and TRBJ2-7; 8 nucleotides align to TRBD1. This CDR3 has 14 amino acids. Per the germline V gene, CDR1 is KGHSH and CDR2 is LQKENI. Losses at the gene ends were 4 bases for V and 3 bases for J; bases not matched to a gene: 5. The CDR3 DNA reads TGTGCCAGCTCACTTACCGGGACAGGCTACGAGCAGTACTTC. Amino acid sequence: CASSLTGTGYEQYF.

The rearrangement links TRBV10-3 to TRBJ1-1, with D unresolved. The CDR3 consists of 13 residues. V lost 6 bases and J lost 0, with 8 bases in between. Germline CDR1 ENHRY, CDR2 SYGVKD. The CDR3 DNA follows: TGTGCCATCAGAGCAGGCTTGAACACTGAAGCTTTCTTT. This encodes CAIRAGLNTEAFF.

CDR3: CASGPGGRADNEQFF. The DNA for the CDR3 is TGTGCTAGTGGTCCCGGAGGGAGGGCGGACAATGAGCAGTTCTTC. The V call is TRBV12-5, the J call TRBJ2-1; 7 bases fit TRBD2. Germline values: CDR1 LGHNT, CDR2 FRNRAP. V trimming: 5 bases; J trimming: 5 bases; junction bases outside the gene matches: 9. The CDR3 extends over 15 amino acids.

This clone has a single count. V is TRBV7-8 and J is TRBJ2-3; D might be TRBD1 (6 bases). CDR1 SGHVS and CDR2 FQNEAQ come from the germline V gene. The CDR3 contains 17 residues. Trimming stripped 2 bases from V and 0 bases from J, with 15 bases between. CDR3 in amino acids: CASSLSSRGPSTDTQYF. The CDR3 DNA is TGTGCCAGCAGCTTAAGTTCCAGGGGCCCGAGCACAGATACGCAGTATTTT.

V and J are TRBV6-6 and TRBJ2-3; D gene uncertain. Germline V lookup: CDR1 MNHNY, CDR2 SVGAGI (reference sequence). CDR3 length: 15 amino acids. With 5 bases removed from V and 2 bases from J, the gap between germline ends came to 14 bases. The CDR3 is CASSAFEAFTDTQYF. CDR3 DNA: TGTGCCAGCAGTGCGTTCGAGGCCTTCACAGATACGCAGTATTTT.

This clone showed up just once. This chain connects TRBV25-1 to TRBJ1-1; no clear D gene. Germline V gives CDR1 MGHDK, CDR2 SYGVNS. CDR3 length: 13 residues. V shed 0 bases and J shed 1 base, with 3 bases lying between them. DNA of the CDR3: TGTGCCAGCAGTGAATACCCGAACACTGAAGCTTTCTTT. It is translated as CASSEYPNTEAFF.

This sequence joins TRBV4-2 and TRBJ1-2; D unresolved. Germline V lookup: CDR1 LGHNA, CDR2 YNFKEQ. The CDR3 consists of 17 residues. Trimming removed 1 base from V and 0 bases from J, with 15 bases in between. The CDR3 sequence is CASSQVPVGLTNYGYTF. The CDR3 nucleotides are TGTGCCAGCAGCCAAGTTCCCGTCGGTCTAACTAACTATGGCTACACCTTC.

The J gene is TRBJ2-1, the V gene TRBV7-9; a possible D gene is TRBD1 (5 bases). The CDR3 covers 15 residues. V lost 3 bases to trimming and J lost 5 bases, with 14 bases between them. Germline V lookup: CDR1 SEHNR, CDR2 FQNEAQ (reference sequence). The CDR3 is CASSFGAGRDNEQFF. CDR3 nucleotide sequence: TGTGCCAGCAGCTTTGGGGCCGGCAGGGACAATGAGCAGTTCTTC.